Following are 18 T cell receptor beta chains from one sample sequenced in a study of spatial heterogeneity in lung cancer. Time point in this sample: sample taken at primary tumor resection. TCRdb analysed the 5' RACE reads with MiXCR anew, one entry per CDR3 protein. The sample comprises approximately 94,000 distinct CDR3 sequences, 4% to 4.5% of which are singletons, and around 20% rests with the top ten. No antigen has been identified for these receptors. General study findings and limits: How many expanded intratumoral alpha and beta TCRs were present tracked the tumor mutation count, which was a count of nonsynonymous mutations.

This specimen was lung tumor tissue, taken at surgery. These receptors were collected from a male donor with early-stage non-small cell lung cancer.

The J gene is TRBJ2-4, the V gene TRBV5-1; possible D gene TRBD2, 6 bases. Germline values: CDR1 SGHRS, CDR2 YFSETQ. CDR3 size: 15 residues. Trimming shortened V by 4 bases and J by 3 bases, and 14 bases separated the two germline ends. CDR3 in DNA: TGCGCCAGCAGCCCAGAAGCGGGTAACAAAAACATTCAGTACTTC. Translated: CASSPEAGNKNIQYF.

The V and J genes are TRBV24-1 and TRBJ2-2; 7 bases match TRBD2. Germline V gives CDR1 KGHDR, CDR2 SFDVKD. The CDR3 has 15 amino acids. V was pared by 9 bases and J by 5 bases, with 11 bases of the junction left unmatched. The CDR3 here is CATSEGGRDTGELFF. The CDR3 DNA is TGTGCCACCTCCGAGGGAGGGAGGGATACCGGGGAGCTGTTTTTT.

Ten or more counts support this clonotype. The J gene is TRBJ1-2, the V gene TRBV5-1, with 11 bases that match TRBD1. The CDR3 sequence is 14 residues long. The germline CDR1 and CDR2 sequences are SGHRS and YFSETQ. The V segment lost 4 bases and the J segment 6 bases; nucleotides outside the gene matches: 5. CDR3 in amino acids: CASSKDRGLDGYTF. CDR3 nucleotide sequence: TGCGCCAGCAGCAAGGACAGGGGGCTAGATGGCTACACCTTC.

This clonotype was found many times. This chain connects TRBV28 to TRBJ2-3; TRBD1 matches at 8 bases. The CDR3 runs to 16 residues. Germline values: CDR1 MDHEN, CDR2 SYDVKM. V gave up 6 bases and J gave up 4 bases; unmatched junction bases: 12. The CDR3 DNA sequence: TGTGCCAGCAGCACCACTTCGGACAGGGATCCAGATACGCAGTATTTT. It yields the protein CASSTTSDRDPDTQYF.

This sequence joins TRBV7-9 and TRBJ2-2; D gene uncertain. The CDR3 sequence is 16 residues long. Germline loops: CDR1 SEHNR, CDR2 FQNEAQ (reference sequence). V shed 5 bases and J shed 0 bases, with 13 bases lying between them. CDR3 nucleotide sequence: TGTGCCAGCAGCCCCCGACGGGTCGCGAACACCGGGGAGCTGTTTTTT. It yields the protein CASSPRRVANTGELFF.

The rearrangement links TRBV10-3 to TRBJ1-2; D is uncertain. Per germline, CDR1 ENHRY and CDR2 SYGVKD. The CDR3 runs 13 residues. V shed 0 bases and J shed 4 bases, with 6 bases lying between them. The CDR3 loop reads CAISESMGYGYTF. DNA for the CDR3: TGTGCCATCAGTGAGTCGATGGGCTATGGCTACACCTTC.

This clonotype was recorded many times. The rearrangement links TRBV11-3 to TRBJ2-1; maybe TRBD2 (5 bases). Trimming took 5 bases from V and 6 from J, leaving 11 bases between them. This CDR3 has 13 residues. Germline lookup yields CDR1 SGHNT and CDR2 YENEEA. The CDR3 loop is CASSQGSGNEQFF. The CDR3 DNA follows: TGTGCCAGCAGCCAAGGGAGTGGCAATGAGCAGTTCTTC.

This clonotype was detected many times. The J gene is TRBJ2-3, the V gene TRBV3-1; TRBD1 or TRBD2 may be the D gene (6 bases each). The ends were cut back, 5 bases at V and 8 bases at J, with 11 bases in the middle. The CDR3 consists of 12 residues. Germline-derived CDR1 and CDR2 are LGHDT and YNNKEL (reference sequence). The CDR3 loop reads CASSAEGGTQYF. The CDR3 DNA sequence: TGTGCCAGCAGCGCGGAGGGGGGTACGCAGTATTTT.

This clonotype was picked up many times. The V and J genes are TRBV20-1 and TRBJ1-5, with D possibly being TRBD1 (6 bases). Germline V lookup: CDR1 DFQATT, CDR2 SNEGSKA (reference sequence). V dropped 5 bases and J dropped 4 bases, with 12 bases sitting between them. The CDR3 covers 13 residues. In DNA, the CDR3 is TGCAGTGCTCAGACAGGTGGGAATCAGCCCCAGCATTTT. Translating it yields CSAQTGGNQPQHF.

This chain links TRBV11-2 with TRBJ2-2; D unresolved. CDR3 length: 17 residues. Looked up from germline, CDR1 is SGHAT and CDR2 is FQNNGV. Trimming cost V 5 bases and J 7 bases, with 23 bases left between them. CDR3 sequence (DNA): TGTGCCAGCAGCCTAATGGGCCCTAGGACCCGCAACGGGGAGCTGTTTTTT. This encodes CASSLMGPRTRNGELFF.

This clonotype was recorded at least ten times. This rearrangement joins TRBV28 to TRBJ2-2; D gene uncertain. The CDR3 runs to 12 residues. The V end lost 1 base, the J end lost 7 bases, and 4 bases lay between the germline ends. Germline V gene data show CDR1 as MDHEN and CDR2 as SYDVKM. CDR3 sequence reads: CASSLFGGELFF. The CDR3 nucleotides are TGTGCCAGCAGTTTATTTGGCGGGGAGCTGTTTTTT.

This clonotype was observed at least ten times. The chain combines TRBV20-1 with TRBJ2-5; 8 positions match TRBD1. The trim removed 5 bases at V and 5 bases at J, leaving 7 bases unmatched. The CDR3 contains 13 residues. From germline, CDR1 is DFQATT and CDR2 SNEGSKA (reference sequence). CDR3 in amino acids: CSAGQGAFETQYF. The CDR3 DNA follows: TGCAGTGCTGGGCAGGGGGCTTTCGAGACCCAGTACTTC.

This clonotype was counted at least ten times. CDR3 in amino acids: CASRARVTQYF. CDR3 DNA sequence: TGTGCCAGCAGGGCCCGAGTGACCCAGTACTTC. The gene calls are TRBV11-2 and TRBJ2-5; D call uncertain. V was cut by 6 bases and J by 7 bases, with 9 bases left in between. Germline V CDR1 and CDR2: SGHAT, FQNNGV. CDR3 length: 11 residues. The full variable domain, completed using reference TRBV11-2 and TRBJ2-5, is EAGVAQSPRYKIIEKRQSVAFWCNPISGHATLYWYQQILGQGPKLLIQFQNNGVVDDSQLPKDRFSAERLKGVDSTLKIQPAKLEDSAVYLCASRARVTQYFGPGTRLLVL.

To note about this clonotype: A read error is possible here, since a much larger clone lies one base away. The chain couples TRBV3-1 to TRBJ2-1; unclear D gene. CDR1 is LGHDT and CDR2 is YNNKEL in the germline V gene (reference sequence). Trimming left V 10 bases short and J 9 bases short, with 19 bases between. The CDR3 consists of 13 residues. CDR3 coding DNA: TGTGCCATCACTCAATTCGCCTCAGGTGAGCAGTTCTTC. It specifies CAITQFASGEQFF.

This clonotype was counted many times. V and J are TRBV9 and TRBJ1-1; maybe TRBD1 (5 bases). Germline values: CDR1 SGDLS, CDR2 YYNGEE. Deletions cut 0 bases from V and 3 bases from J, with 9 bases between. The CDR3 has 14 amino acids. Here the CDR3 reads CASSVDVGDTEAFF. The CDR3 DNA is TGTGCCAGCAGCGTAGATGTGGGGGACACTGAAGCTTTCTTT.

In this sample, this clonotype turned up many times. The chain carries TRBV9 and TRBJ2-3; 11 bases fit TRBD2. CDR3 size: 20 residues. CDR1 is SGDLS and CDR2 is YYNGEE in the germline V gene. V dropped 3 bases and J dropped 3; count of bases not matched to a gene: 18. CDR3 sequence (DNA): TGTGCCAGCAGCGCTCCGGGGGTAGCGGGAGGGCCCTCTAGGACAGATACGCAGTATTTT. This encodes CASSAPGVAGGPSRTDTQYF.

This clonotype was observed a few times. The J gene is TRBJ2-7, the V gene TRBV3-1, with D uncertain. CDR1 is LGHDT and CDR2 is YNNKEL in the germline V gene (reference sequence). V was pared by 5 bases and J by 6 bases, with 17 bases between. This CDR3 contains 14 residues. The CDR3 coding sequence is TGTGCCAGCAGCTTCGGTCCCGGCCTAGGCGAGCAGTACTTC. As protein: CASSFGPGLGEQYF.

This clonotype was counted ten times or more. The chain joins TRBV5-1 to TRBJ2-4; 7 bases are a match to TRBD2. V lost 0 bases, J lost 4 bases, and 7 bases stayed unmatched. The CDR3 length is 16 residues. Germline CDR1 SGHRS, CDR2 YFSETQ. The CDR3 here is CASSLVSSGSKNIQYF. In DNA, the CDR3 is TGCGCCAGCAGCTTGGTGTCTAGCGGATCTAAAAACATTCAGTACTTC.